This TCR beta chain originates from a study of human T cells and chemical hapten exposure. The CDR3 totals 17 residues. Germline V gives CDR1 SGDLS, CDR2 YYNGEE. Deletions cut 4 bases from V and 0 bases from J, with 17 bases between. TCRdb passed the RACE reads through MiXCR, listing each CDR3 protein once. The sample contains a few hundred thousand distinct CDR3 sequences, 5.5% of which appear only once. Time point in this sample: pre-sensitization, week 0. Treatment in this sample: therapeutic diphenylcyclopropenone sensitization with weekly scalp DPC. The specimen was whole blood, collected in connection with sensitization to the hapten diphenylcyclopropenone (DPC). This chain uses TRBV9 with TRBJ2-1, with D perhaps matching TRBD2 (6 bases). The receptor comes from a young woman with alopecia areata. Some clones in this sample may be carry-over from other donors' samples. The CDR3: CASSFHPGESSYNEQFF. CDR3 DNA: TGTGCCAGCAGCTTTCACCCGGGGGAGAGCTCCTACAATGAGCAGTTCTTC.